The clone carrying this TCR beta chain occurred many times. No antigen is known for it. The data were taken from a study of T cells after yellow fever vaccination. Whole-study findings and limits: Most clones from primary vaccination were detected again post-booster (roughly 96% CD4, about 88% CD8). FACS-sorted repertoires could harbor abundant contaminating bulk-population clonotypes.

From the 5' RACE reads, TCRdb called clonotypes with MiXCR, one entry per CDR3 protein. The table shows 250,000 to 300,000 distinct CDR3 sequences, with roughly 5.6% occurring only once. V gave up 1 base and J gave up 7 bases, with 2 bases separating them. The CDR3 runs to 11 residues. Germline V gene lookup returns CDR1 LNHNV and CDR2 YYDKDF (reference sequence). The TCR was taken from a man aged 18 to 29 who received the YFV17D yellow fever vaccine. Here the sequenced sample was CD4+ T cells sorted from PBMCs, taken on the day of the yellow fever booster vaccination. This chain connects TRBV15 to TRBJ2-1; the D is unclear. CDR3 loop: CATSRANEQFF. CDR3 DNA: TGTGCCACCAGCAGAGCGAATGAGCAGTTCTTC.